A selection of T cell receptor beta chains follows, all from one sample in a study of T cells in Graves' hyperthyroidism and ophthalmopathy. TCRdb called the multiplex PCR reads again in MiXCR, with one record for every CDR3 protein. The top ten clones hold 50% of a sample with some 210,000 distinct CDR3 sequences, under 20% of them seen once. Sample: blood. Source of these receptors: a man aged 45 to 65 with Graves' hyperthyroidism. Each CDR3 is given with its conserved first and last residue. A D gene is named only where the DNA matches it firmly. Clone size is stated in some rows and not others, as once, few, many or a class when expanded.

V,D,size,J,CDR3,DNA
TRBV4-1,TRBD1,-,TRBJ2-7,CASSRDRDSYEQYF,TGCGCCAGCAGCCGCGACAGGGACTCCTACGAGCAGTACTTC
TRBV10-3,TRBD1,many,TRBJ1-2,CAISENDRGLYGYTF,TGTGCCATCAGTGAGAACGACAGGGGGCTCTATGGCTACACCTTC
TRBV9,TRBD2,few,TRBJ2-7,CASSFSGNSYEQYF,TGTGCCAGCAGCTTTAGCGGGAACTCCTACGAGCAGTACTTC
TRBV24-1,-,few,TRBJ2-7,CATSDKGSPVVYEQYF,TGTGCCACCAGTGATAAGGGGTCCCCCGTGGTTTACGAGCAGTACTTC
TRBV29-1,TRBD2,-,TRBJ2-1,CSGQAGVSVNEQFF,TGCAGCGGTCAAGCGGGAGTAAGCGTAAATGAGCAGTTCTTC
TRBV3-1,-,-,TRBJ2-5,CASSQDQGLQTQYF,TGTGCCAGCAGCCAAGATCAGGGATTACAGACCCAGTACTTC
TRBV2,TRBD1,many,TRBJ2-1,CASDRGIFDEQFF,TGTGCCAGCGACAGGGGGATTTTCGATGAGCAGTTCTTC
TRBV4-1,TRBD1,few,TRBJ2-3,CASSQPGQRTDTQYF,TGCGCCAGCAGCCAACCGGGACAGAGAACAGATACGCAGTATTTT
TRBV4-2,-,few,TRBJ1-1,CASSRAGEEGTEAFF,TGTGCCAGCAGCCGCGCGGGGGAGGAGGGCACTGAAGCTTTCTTT
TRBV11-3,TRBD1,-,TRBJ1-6,CASSPRDRGSGSPLHF,TGTGCCAGCAGCCCAAGGGACAGGGGGTCGGGTTCACCCCTCCACTTT
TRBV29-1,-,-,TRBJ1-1,CSVEDRSDTEAFF,TGCAGCGTTGAAGACAGGTCGGACACTGAAGCTTTCTTT
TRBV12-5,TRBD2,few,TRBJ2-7,CASGLKLAGSSYEQYF,TGTGCTAGTGGTTTGAAACTAGCGGGTAGCTCCTACGAGCAGTACTTC
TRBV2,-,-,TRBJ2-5,CASSETVHQYF,TGTGCCAGCAGTGAGACAGTTCACCAGTACTTC
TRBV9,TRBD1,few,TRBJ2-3,CASSAHRGGPHTDTQYF,TGTGCCAGCAGCGCACACAGGGGTGGCCCTCACACAGATACGCAGTATTTT
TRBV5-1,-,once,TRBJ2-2,CASSLVRLENTGELFF,TGCGCCAGCAGCTTGGTCAGGCTCGAAAACACCGGGGAGCTGTTTTTT
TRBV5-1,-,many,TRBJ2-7,CASSLEQYEQYF,TGCGCCAGCAGCTTGGAACAGTACGAGCAGTACTTC
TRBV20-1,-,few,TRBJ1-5,CSARGFRENQPQHF,TGCAGTGCTCGAGGGTTCAGAGAAAATCAGCCCCAGCATTTT
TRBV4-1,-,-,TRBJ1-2,CASSQGTKGYTF,TGCGCCAGCAGCCAAGGAACGAAAGGCTACACCTTC
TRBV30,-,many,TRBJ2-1,CAWSVPRDTFYNEQFF,TGTGCCTGGAGTGTACCGCGGGACACATTCTACAATGAGCAGTTCTTC
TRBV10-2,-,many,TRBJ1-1,CASSEDYTEAFF,TGCGCCAGCAGTGAAGATTACACTGAAGCTTTCTTT
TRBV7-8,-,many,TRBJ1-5,CASSLGTPTLSPQHF,TGTGCCAGCAGCTTGGGAACGCCGACTCTCTCGCCCCAGCATTTT
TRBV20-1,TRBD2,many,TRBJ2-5,CSAPEVSSGRSETQYF,TGCAGTGCTCCAGAGGTGTCTAGCGGGAGGTCGGAGACCCAGTACTTC
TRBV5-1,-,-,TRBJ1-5,CASSPNQPQHF,TGCGCCAGCAGCCCAAATCAGCCCCAGCATTTT
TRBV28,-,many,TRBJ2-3,CASREGGTDTQYF,TGTGCCAGCAGGGAGGGGGGTACAGATACGCAGTATTTT
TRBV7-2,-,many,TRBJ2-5,CASSLTEGETQYF,TGTGCCAGCAGCTTGACAGAAGGAGAGACCCAGTACTTC
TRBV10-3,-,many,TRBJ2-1,CAVHGGAADDEQFF,TGTGCCGTCCATGGGGGAGCGGCGGACGATGAGCAGTTCTTC
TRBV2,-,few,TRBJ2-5,CASRKDRILQETQYF,TGTGCCAGCAGAAAAGACAGGATCCTCCAAGAGACCCAGTACTTC
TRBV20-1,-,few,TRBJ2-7,CSVEWGDYEQYF,TGCAGTGTTGAGTGGGGGGACTACGAGCAGTACTTC
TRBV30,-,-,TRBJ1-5,CAWSHPGARNQPQHF,TGTGCCTGGAGTCACCCAGGGGCTAGAAATCAGCCCCAGCATTTT
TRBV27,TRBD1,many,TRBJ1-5,CASSSPGQSSNQPQHF,TGTGCCAGCAGTTCTCCGGGACAGTCTAGCAATCAGCCCCAGCATTTT
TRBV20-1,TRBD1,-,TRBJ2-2,CSAKDRGEYTGELFF,TGCAGTGCAAAAGACAGGGGAGAATACACCGGGGAGCTGTTTTTT
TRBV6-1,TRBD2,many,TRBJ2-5,CASSEAVRASGSQETQYF,TGTGCCAGCAGTGAAGCAGTTCGGGCTAGCGGGTCCCAAGAGACCCAGTACTTC
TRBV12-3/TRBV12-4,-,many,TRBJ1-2,CASTLRHMGAYTF,TGTGCCAGCACCCTCCGACACATGGGCGCCTACACCTTC
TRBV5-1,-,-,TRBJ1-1,CASSKDSQNTEAFF,TGCGCCAGCAGCAAAGACAGTCAGAACACTGAAGCTTTCTTT
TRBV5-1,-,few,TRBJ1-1,CASSPGRMNTEAFF,TGCGCCAGCAGCCCGGGACGGATGAACACTGAAGCTTTCTTT
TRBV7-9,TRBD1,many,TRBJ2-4,CASGQENIQYF,TGTGCCAGCGGACAGGAAAACATTCAGTACTTC
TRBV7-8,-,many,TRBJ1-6,CASSLGADSPLHF,TGTGCCAGCAGCCTAGGGGCGGACTCTCCCCTCCACTTT